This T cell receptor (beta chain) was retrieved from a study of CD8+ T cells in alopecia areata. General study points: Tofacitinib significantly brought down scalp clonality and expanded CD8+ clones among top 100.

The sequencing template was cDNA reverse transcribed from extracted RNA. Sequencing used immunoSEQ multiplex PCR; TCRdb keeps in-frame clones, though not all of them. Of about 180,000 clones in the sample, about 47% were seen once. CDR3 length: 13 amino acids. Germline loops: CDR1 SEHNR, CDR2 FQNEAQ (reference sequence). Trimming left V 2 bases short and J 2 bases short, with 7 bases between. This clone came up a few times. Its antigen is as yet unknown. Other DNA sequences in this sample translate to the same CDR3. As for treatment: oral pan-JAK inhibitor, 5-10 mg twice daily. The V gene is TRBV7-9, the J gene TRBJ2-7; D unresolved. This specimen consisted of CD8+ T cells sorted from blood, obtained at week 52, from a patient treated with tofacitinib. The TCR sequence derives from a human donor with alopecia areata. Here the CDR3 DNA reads TGTGCCAGCAGCTTAAGCCGGACCTACGAGCAGTACTTC. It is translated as CASSLSRTYEQYF.